A selection of T cell receptor beta chains follows, all from one sample in a study of T cell repertoires in cytomegalovirus infection. These receptors' targets are unknown. MiXCR, run by TCRdb on the reads, gives a single entry per CDR3 protein. The sample shows about 920,000 distinct CDR3 sequences, less than 40% of them seen only once. The source material was cultured CD8+ T cells from PBMCs, sampled from culture after CMV antigen stimulation. The source is a human donor in good health (CMV status not recorded). Some clones in this sample may be carry-over from other donors' samples. Both conserved end residues are part of each CDR3.

V	J	CDR3
TRBV24-1	TRBJ2-2	CATSDPQGGDRELFF
TRBV6-5	TRBJ2-5	CASGAPGQGIETQYF
TRBV6-8	TRBJ2-5	CASSELGGHQETQYF
TRBV19	TRBJ1-5	CASSTPNRGGQPQHF
TRBV15	TRBJ2-2	CATSRGGNTGELFF
TRBV7-9	TRBJ1-2	CASSAPRDRHNYGYTF
TRBV12-3/TRBV12-4	TRBJ2-2	CASSWGTGANTGELFF
TRBV19	TRBJ1-5	CASSIAPYSNQPQHF
TRBV7-6	TRBJ2-3	CASSLVLAGGSTDTQYF
TRBV7-9	TRBJ2-7	CASSPNLGGITYYEQYF
TRBV7-3	TRBJ2-2	CASSLTTGQPNTGELFF
TRBV12-3/TRBV12-4	TRBJ1-2	CASRDRGSYGYTF
TRBV19	TRBJ1-1	CASSINRHENTEAFF
TRBV28	TRBJ2-1	CASSFPGGVNEQFF
TRBV28	TRBJ2-5	CASSQDKSQETQYF
TRBV27	TRBJ1-5	CASRNQPQHF
TRBV5-4	TRBJ2-7	CASSSDGLGTGGDYEQYF
TRBV6-2/TRBV6-3	TRBJ1-4	CASSSSRGPSEKLFF
TRBV4-1	TRBJ2-2	CASSQLTLANTGELFF
TRBV6-6	TRBJ1-2	CASSYLGAPRGYTF
TRBV7-9	TRBJ1-5	CASSLGGQGYQPQHF
TRBV7-9	TRBJ2-3	CASREGGLPRDTQYF
TRBV27	TRBJ2-1	CASSSSGTLDEQFF
TRBV6-1	TRBJ1-5	CASSDLLRQPQHF
TRBV5-5	TRBJ1-2	CASSLEGRDYGYTF
TRBV6-2/TRBV6-3	TRBJ1-5	CASSKQGLGNQPQHF
TRBV6-1	TRBJ1-1	CASSEAHRGTEAFF
TRBV12-3/TRBV12-4	TRBJ2-7	CASSLTGVYEQYF
TRBV7-8	TRBJ1-1	CASSETGVTEAFF
TRBV12-3/TRBV12-4	TRBJ1-1	CASSLIHHTEAFF
TRBV6-5	TRBJ2-6	CASSYLDSGANVLTF
TRBV7-9	TRBJ2-1	CASSPRTGVGYNEQFF
TRBV7-9	TRBJ2-6	CASQAGSGTNVLTF
TRBV27	TRBJ2-1	CASGLVSNEQFF
TRBV19	TRBJ1-5	CASSEVGGSGQPQHF
TRBV27	TRBJ1-2	CASMDSSTGYTF
TRBV9	TRBJ2-6	CASSVNRGTASGANVLTF
TRBV3-1	TRBJ2-7	CASSQPSGVSYEQYF
TRBV7-8	TRBJ2-5	CASSLAHKLRETQYF
TRBV2	TRBJ2-5	CASIDRQETQYF
TRBV6-5	TRBJ2-3	CASSEYKRGAEDTQYF
TRBV28	TRBJ2-5	CASILYNQETQYF
TRBV27	TRBJ1-5	CASSPGVGNQPQHF
TRBV6-2/TRBV6-3	TRBJ2-2	CASSSDRGRWTGELFF
TRBV27	TRBJ2-1	CASSFPTSGGHNEQFF
TRBV14	TRBJ1-3	CASSQVSPVATGFSGNTIYF
TRBV7-2	TRBJ1-5	CASRGQGYNQPQHF
TRBV27	TRBJ2-1	CASSLVRLADNEQFF
TRBV12-3/TRBV12-4	TRBJ2-1	CASSVGQINEQFF
TRBV7-2	TRBJ2-1	CASRDSGGALTEQFF
TRBV10-3	TRBJ2-3	CAIRLGSTRDSWGTDTQYF
TRBV3-1	TRBJ1-2	CASSQGPTINYGYTF
TRBV6-1	TRBJ2-6	CASSDRERVYSGANVLTF
TRBV20-1	TRBJ2-2	CSARDREHTGELFF
TRBV6-1	TRBJ1-3	CASSEEEQNSGNTIYF
TRBV7-2	TRBJ1-2	CASSFPGRFYTF
TRBV7-9	TRBJ1-4	CASSPSQGTLDEKLFF